Following are 31 T cell receptor beta chains from one sample sequenced in a study of PD-1 blockade in classical Hodgkin lymphoma. This table comes from immunoSEQ multiplex PCR, and its TCRdb copy is limited to in-frame clones, with some not included. Among under 20,000 clones listed, around 70% were seen once. Time point of the sample: cycle 4 day 1 (C4D1), after 6 weeks of nivolumab. In every patient, relapse followed autologous stem cell transplantation, while exposure to brentuximab vedotin differed. With magnetic negative selection, CD4+ T cells were purified from PBMCs that had been thawed. Source: CD4+ T cells from blood, taken before the fourth cycle of nivolumab. Source of these receptors: a human donor with classical Hodgkin lymphoma.

The V call is TRBV6-1, the J call TRBJ2-7; the D call may be TRBD1 or TRBD2 (5 bases each). V was shortened by 7 bases and J by 1 base, with 17 bases between the two germline ends. The length of the CDR3 is 15 residues. Germline-derived CDR1 and CDR2 are MNHNS and SASEGT. The CDR3 protein is CASKRIRDGSYEQYF. The CDR3 DNA follows: TGTGCCAGCAAAAGAATCCGGGACGGATCCTACGAGCAGTACTTC.

The V call is TRBV2, the J call TRBJ2-6; tentative D call: TRBD1 (6 bases). This CDR3 is 14 amino acids long. V was cut by 6 bases and J by 1 base, with 7 bases left in between. Germline values: CDR1 SNHLY, CDR2 FYNNEI. The CDR3 DNA reads as TGTGCCAGCAGGACAGGTTCTGGGGCCAACGTCCTGACTTTC. It translates to CASRTGSGANVLTF.

The gene calls are TRBV4-1 and TRBJ1-3; D is uncertain. V lost 0 bases, J lost 0 bases, and 9 bases lay in between. This CDR3 is built from 16 residues. Germline-derived CDR1 and CDR2 are MGHRA and YSYEKL. In DNA, the CDR3 is TGCGCCAGCAGCCAAGAGGGCAGCAGCTCTGGAAACACCATATATTTT. Amino acid sequence: CASSQEGSSSGNTIYF.

J is TRBJ2-7 and V is TRBV4-2; D is unresolved. The V end was cut by 0 bases, the J end by 4 bases, with 13 bases between. The CDR3 spans 15 residues. Germline V lookup: CDR1 LGHNA, CDR2 YNFKEQ. Written as DNA, the CDR3 is TGTGCCAGCAGCCAAGATGCCCAGGTCGGATACGAGCAGTACTTC. Encoded protein: CASSQDAQVGYEQYF.

For the CDR3, the DNA is TGTGCCAGCAGCTCGCAGGACAGCCCCGGTGTGGGCTACACCTTC. Amino acid sequence: CASSSQDSPGVGYTF. This chain uses TRBV7-9 with TRBJ1-2, with D possibly TRBD1 on 6 matching bases. The CDR3 consists of 15 residues. Germline CDR1 and CDR2: SEHNR and FQNEAQ (reference sequence). Between the trimmed V and J ends, which lost 4 bases and 8 bases, there was a span of 20 bases.

The chain is built from TRBV4-2 and TRBJ1-1; the match to TRBD1 covers 7 bases. The CDR3 totals 14 residues. Germline V CDR1 and CDR2: LGHNA, YNFKEQ. V dropped 0 bases and J dropped 11; count of bases not matched to a gene: 9. The DNA of the CDR3 is TGTGCCAGCAGCCAAGACCGGGGGCAACAGGGGGCTTTCTTT. It translates to CASSQDRGQQGAFF.

There are a few counts of this clone. The chain is built from TRBV5-1 and TRBJ1-4, with 8 bases identical to TRBD1. The CDR3 covers 16 residues. V lost 3 bases, J lost 5 bases, and 9 bases stayed unmatched. Germline CDR1 is SGHRS and CDR2 is YFSETQ. CDR3 amino acids: CASSSGQGTQNEKLFF. CDR3 nucleotides: TGCGCCAGCAGCTCCGGACAGGGTACTCAGAATGAAAAACTGTTTTTT.

The CDR3, as DNA: TGTGCCAGCATACGGGGACAGGGAGTCGACGTCCTGACTTTC. As protein: CASIRGQGVDVLTF. This chain joins TRBV2 and TRBJ2-6; TRBD1 matches at 9 bases. The CDR3 totals 14 residues. The V segment lost 7 bases and the J segment 11 bases; nucleotides outside the gene matches: 9. Per germline, CDR1 SNHLY and CDR2 FYNNEI.

The chain is built from TRBV7-9 and TRBJ2-2, with D possibly being TRBD2 (5 bases). CDR1 is SEHNR and CDR2 is FQNEAQ in the germline V gene (reference sequence). This CDR3 region has 15 residues. The germline V and J ends were trimmed by 4 bases and 6 bases, with 15 bases remaining between them. The CDR3 bases are TGTGCCAGCAGCTCCTCCGGGGTTAGTGCCGGGGAGCTGTTTTTT. It codes for CASSSSGVSAGELFF.

CDR3 sequence reads: CASSAGYEQYF. CDR3 nucleotide sequence: TGTGCCAGCAGCGCCGGATACGAGCAGTACTTC. J is TRBJ2-7 and V is TRBV5-6; D unclear. The germline V gene has CDR1 SGHDT and CDR2 YYEEEE. The CDR3 length is 11 residues. The V end lost 4 bases, the J end lost 4 bases, and 6 bases lay between the germline ends.

The gene calls are TRBV20-1 and TRBJ1-2; D might be TRBD1 (5 bases). This CDR3 is 11 amino acids long. V was clipped by 6 bases and J by 3 bases, with 8 bases between them. Per the germline V gene, CDR1 is DFQATT and CDR2 is SNEGSKA (reference sequence). CDR3 in DNA: TGCAGTGCCTCGGGGGACTATGGCTACACCTTC. This gives the protein CSASGDYGYTF.

V usage is TRBV10-3 and J usage is TRBJ1-4; D perhaps matches TRBD1 (5 bases). V lost 6 bases, J lost 0 bases, and 8 bases lay in between. The CDR3 extends over 14 amino acids. Per germline, CDR1 ENHRY and CDR2 SYGVKD. The CDR3 nucleotides are TGTGCCATCAGAGGGGAGGCAACTAATGAAAAACTGTTTTTT. Encoded protein: CAIRGEATNEKLFF.

This chain joins TRBV5-4 and TRBJ2-2; 13 bases are a match to TRBD2. Per germline, CDR1 SGHNT and CDR2 YYREEE (reference sequence). The V and J ends lost 0 bases and 5 bases, in that order; junction bases with no gene match: 1. The CDR3 spans 16 residues. CDR3: CASSLAGLAGTGELFF. CDR3 DNA: TGTGCCAGCAGCTTGGCGGGACTAGCGGGAACCGGGGAGCTGTTTTTT.

The chain uses TRBV25-1 and TRBJ1-1; the D gene is possibly TRBD1 (6 bases). V shed 6 bases and J shed 2 bases, with 16 bases lying between them. Germline CDR1 is MGHDK and CDR2 is SYGVNS. The CDR3 is 15 amino acids. CDR3 residues: CASRQSGVINTEAFF. DNA of the CDR3: TGTGCCAGCAGGCAGTCAGGGGTGATTAACACTGAAGCTTTCTTT. The full variable domain, with the rest looked up from reference TRBV25-1 and TRBJ1-1, is EADIYQTPRYLVIGTGKKITLECSQTMGHDKMYWYQQDPGMELHLIHYSYGVNSTEKGDLSSESTVSRIRTEHFPLTLESARPSHTSQYLCASRQSGVINTEAFFGQGTRLTVV.

This chain joins TRBV7-2 and TRBJ2-7, with D possibly matching TRBD1 (6 bases). Between the trimmed V and J ends, which lost 6 bases and 2 bases, there was a span of 23 bases. The CDR3 is made up of 17 amino acids. Germline V CDR1 and CDR2: SGHTA, FQGNSA. The CDR3 sequence: CASSQIPKHDRTYEQYF. CDR3 bases: TGTGCCAGCAGTCAGATACCCAAGCACGACAGGACCTACGAGCAGTACTTC.

This clone has only a few counts. The chain links TRBV30 to TRBJ1-2; weak D call: TRBD1 (5 bases). V was trimmed by 1 base and J by 8 bases, leaving 17 bases between them. The CDR3 has 14 residues. Germline CDR1 GTSNPN, CDR2 SVGIG (reference sequence). The CDR3 sequence is CAWSEGLAGPGYTF. DNA for the CDR3: TGTGCCTGGAGTGAGGGTTTGGCAGGGCCCGGCTACACCTTC.

The J gene is TRBJ2-3, the V gene TRBV5-4; 10 nucleotides match TRBD2. The CDR3 consists of 17 residues. Trimming removed 4 bases from V and 2 bases from J; junction bases left unmatched: 10. The germline gives CDR1 SGHNT, CDR2 YYREEE (reference sequence). This chain's CDR3 is CASSGSSLAGNTDTQYF. In nucleotides, the CDR3 is TGTGCCAGCAGCGGTTCCTCACTAGCGGGGAACACAGATACGCAGTATTTT.

The gene calls are TRBV7-3 and TRBJ2-3; 10 bases line up with TRBD2. Per germline, CDR1 SGHTA and CDR2 FQGTGA. Trimming took 4 bases from V and 6 from J; bases not matched to a gene: 7. The CDR3 covers 15 residues. DNA for the CDR3: TGTGCCAGCAGCTCGTCTAGCGGGAGCTGGGATACGCAGTATTTT. This encodes CASSSSSGSWDTQYF.

CDR3 residues: CASSVGGRVTEAFF. In DNA form, the CDR3 reads TGTGCCAGCAGCGTGGGAGGCAGGGTCACTGAAGCTTTCTTT. The V gene is TRBV13, the J gene TRBJ1-1; tentative D call: TRBD1 (5 bases). V was clipped by 5 bases and J by 4 bases, with 14 bases between them. The CDR3 runs to 14 residues. The germline V gene encodes CDR1 PRHDT and CDR2 FYEKMQ (reference sequence).

The sample holds a few counts of this clone. CDR3 in amino acids: CASSKTGWANIQYF. The CDR3 DNA is TGTGCCAGTAGTAAGACAGGGTGGGCGAACATTCAGTACTTC. V usage is TRBV19 and J usage is TRBJ2-4; 7 nucleotides align to TRBD1. The germline gives CDR1 LNHDA, CDR2 SQIVND (reference sequence). This CDR3 is built from 14 residues. Germline trimming cut 4 bases from V and 7 bases from J; bases unmatched to any gene: 7.

The chain links TRBV2 to TRBJ1-1, with a possible D match to TRBD1 (6 bases). The germline V gene has CDR1 SNHLY and CDR2 FYNNEI. V was shortened by 9 bases and J by 1 base, with 15 bases between the two germline ends. The CDR3 runs to 14 residues. CDR3 protein: CASRGQLTNTEAFF. For the CDR3, the DNA is TGTGCCAGTAGAGGACAGCTAACGAACACTGAAGCTTTCTTT. The whole variable domain, filled in from reference TRBV2 and TRBJ1-1, reads EPEVTQTPSHQVTQMGQEVILRCVPISNHLYFYWYRQILGQKVEFLVSFYNNEISEKSEIFDDQFSVERPDGSNFTLKIRSTKLEDSAMYFCASRGQLTNTEAFFGQGTRLTVV.

A single count supports this clone. The gene calls are TRBV19 and TRBJ1-5; possible D gene TRBD1, 5 bases. The CDR3 spans 16 residues. Trimming left V 3 bases short and J 1 base short, with 13 bases between. Per germline, CDR1 LNHDA and CDR2 SQIVND (reference sequence). The CDR3 DNA reads TGTGCCAGTAGTATGTTGTCGGGGGTGAGCAATCAGCCCCAGCATTTT. Translating it yields CASSMLSGVSNQPQHF.

The chain has TRBV29-1 and TRBJ1-1; D remains unclear. Germline assignment: CDR1 SQVTM and CDR2 ANQGSEA. The CDR3 totals 11 residues. Trimming took off 0 bases at V and 6 bases at J, with 5 bases between the two ends. The CDR3 bases are TGCAGCGTTGAAGATCTGGCTGAAGCTTTCTTT. Protein sequence: CSVEDLAEAFF.

V usage is TRBV6-5 and J usage is TRBJ1-4, with D perhaps matching TRBD1 (5 bases). V was clipped by 2 bases and J by 6 bases, with 13 bases between them. Germline CDR1 MNHEY, CDR2 SVGAGI. This CDR3 spans 15 amino acids. The CDR3 DNA reads as TGTGCCAGCAGTTACGCTCCCGGGACCCATGAAAAACTGTTTTTT. Protein: CASSYAPGTHEKLFF.

This rearrangement joins TRBV7-2 to TRBJ1-2; D gene uncertain. Germline assignment: CDR1 SGHTA and CDR2 FQGNSA. The CDR3 loop spans 13 amino acids. Between the trimmed V and J ends, which lost 6 bases and 0 bases, there was a span of 8 bases. The CDR3 nucleotides are TGTGCCAGCAGACCCACTTCTAACTATGGCTACACCTTC. This codes for CASRPTSNYGYTF. Supplemented by reference TRBV7-2 and TRBJ1-2, the full variable domain reads GAGVSQSPSNKVTEKGKDVELRCDPISGHTALYWYRQSLGQGLEFLIYFQGNSAPDKSGLPSDRFSAERTGGSVSTLTIQRTQQEDSAVYLCASRPTSNYGYTFGSGTRLTVV.

The V and J genes are TRBV7-2 and TRBJ2-7, with TRBD2 matching 15 bases. J lost 4 bases, V lost 6 bases, and 4 bases had no gene match. The germline V gene encodes CDR1 SGHTA and CDR2 FQGNSA. The CDR3 sequence is 15 residues long. CDR3 in amino acids: CASRPGLAGGYEQYF. CDR3 in DNA: TGTGCCAGCAGACCGGGACTAGCGGGGGGATACGAGCAGTACTTC.

CDR3 DNA sequence: TGTGCCAGCACTCTTGGGACAGGGGAGTACAATGAGCAGTTCTTC. Amino acid sequence: CASTLGTGEYNEQFF. The genes are TRBV2 and TRBJ2-1, with TRBD1 matching 10 bases. V shed 7 bases and J 4 bases; nucleotides not matched to a gene: 7. Germline loops: CDR1 SNHLY, CDR2 FYNNEI. The CDR3 is 15 amino acids.

A few counts support this clone. The genes are TRBV7-7 and TRBJ2-2, with D perhaps TRBD2 (5 bases). This CDR3 comprises 14 residues. V was shortened by 5 bases and J by 5 bases, with 12 bases between the two germline ends. The germline V gene encodes CDR1 SSHAT and CDR2 FNYEAQ (reference sequence). This CDR3 is CASSRNTGTGELFF. In DNA, the CDR3 is TGTGCCAGCAGCCGAAATACGGGAACCGGGGAGCTGTTTTTT. The full variable domain, in which reference TRBV7-7 and TRBJ2-2 provide the parts outside the CDR3, is GAGVSQSPRYKVTKRGQDVTLRCDPISSHATLYWYQQALGQGPEFLTYFNYEAQPDKSGLPSDRFSAERPEGSISTLTIQRTEQRDSAMYRCASSRNTGTGELFFGEGSRLTVL.

This chain uses TRBV5-4 with TRBJ2-1; 9 bases agree with TRBD2. The junction had 4 bases not matched to a gene; V was cut back by 5 bases and J by 4 bases. From germline, CDR1 is SGHNT and CDR2 YYREEE (reference sequence). CDR3 length: 14 residues. Written as DNA, the CDR3 is TGTGCCAGCAGTGGGACTAGCAAGTACAATGAGCAGTTCTTC. This sequence encodes CASSGTSKYNEQFF.

The chain uses TRBV5-4 and TRBJ1-6, with D unresolved. The CDR3 totals 14 residues. CDR1 is SGHNT and CDR2 is YYREEE in the germline V gene (reference sequence). The V and J ends lost 5 bases and 7 bases respectively, with 13 bases between them. CDR3: CASSLAGVNSPLHF. Here the CDR3 DNA reads TGTGCCAGCAGTTTAGCAGGTGTCAATTCACCCCTCCACTTT.

The genes are TRBV10-3 and TRBJ2-5; D not certain. The V and J ends lost 0 bases and 5 bases respectively, with 4 bases between them. The CDR3 is 12 amino acids. The germline V gene has CDR1 ENHRY and CDR2 SYGVKD. The CDR3 DNA reads as TGTGCCATCAGTGAGTCGAGCGAGACCCAGTACTTC. Translated: CAISESSETQYF.